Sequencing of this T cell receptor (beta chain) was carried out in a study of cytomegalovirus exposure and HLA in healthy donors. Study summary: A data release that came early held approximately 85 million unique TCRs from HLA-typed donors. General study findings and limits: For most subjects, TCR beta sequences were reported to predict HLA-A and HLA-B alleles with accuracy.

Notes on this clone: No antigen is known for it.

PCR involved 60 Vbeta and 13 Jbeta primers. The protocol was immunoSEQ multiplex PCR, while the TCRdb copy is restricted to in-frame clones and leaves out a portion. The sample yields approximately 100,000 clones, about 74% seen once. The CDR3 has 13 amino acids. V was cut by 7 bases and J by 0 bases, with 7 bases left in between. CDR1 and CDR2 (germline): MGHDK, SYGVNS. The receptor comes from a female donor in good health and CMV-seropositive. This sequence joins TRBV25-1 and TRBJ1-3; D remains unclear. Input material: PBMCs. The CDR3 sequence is CASTLSSGNTIYF. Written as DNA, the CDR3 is TGTGCCAGCACTCTTAGCTCTGGAAACACCATATATTTT.